This T cell receptor beta chain stems from a study of OX40 agonist ivuxolimab in advanced cancers. J was trimmed by 5 bases and V by 6 bases; bases with no gene match: 2. The CDR3 is 14 residues long. CDR1 is SGHVS, CDR2 FQNEAQ, per germline. Sequenced by immunoSEQ multiplex PCR; TCRdb stores in-frame clones only, minus some. Of more than 20,000 clones in the sample, around four fifths were seen once. The sequencing used CD4+ or CD8+ T cells sorted from blood, collected in a trial of the OX40 agonist ivuxolimab. This TCR was sampled from an adult with an advanced solid tumor such as melanoma, head and neck, liver or kidney cancer. The chain is built from TRBV7-8 and TRBJ2-7; TRBD2 matches 15 bases. The CDR3 nucleotides are TGTGCCAGCAGAGGGACTAGCGGGAGGCACGAGCAGTACTTC. Protein product: CASRGTSGRHEQYF.